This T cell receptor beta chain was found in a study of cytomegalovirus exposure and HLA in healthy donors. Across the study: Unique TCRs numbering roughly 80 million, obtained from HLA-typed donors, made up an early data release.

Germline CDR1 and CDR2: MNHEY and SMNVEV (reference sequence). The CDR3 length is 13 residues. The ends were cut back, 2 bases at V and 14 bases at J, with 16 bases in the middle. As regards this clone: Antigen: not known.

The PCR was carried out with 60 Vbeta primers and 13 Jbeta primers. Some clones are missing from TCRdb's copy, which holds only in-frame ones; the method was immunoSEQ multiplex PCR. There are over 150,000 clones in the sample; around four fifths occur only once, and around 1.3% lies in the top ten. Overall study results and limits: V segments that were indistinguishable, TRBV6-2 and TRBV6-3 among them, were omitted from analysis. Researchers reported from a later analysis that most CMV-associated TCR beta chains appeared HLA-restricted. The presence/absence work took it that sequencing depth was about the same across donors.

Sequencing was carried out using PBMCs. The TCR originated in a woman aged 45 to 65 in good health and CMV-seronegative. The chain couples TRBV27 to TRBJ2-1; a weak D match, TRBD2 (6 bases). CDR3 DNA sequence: TGTGCCAGCAGTTTAAACGGCGGGGCCTCGGAGTTCTTC. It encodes CASSLNGGASEFF.